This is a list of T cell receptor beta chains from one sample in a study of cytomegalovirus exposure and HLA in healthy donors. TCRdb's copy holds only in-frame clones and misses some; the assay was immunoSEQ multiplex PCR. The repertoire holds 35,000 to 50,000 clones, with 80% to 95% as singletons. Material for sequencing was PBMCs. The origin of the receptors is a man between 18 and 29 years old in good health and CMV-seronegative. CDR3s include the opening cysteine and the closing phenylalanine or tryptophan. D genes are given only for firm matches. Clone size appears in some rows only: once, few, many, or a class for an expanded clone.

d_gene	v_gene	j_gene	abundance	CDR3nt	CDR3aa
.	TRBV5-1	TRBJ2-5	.	TGCGCCAGCAGCTTGGGACGGAGAGTTGAGACCCAGTACTTC	CASSLGRRVETQYF
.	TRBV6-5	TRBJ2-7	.	TGTGCCAGCAGTGAAGGAGAGGTCCACGAGCAGTACTTC	CASSEGEVHEQYF
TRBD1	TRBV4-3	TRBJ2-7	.	TGCGCCAGCAGCCAACAGGGGGCTCACGAGCAGTACTTC	CASSQQGAHEQYF
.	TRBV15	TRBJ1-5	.	TGTGCCACCAGCAGAGATAGCGCGGATCAGCCCCAGCATTTT	CATSRDSADQPQHF
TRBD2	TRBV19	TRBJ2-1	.	TGTGCCAGTAGGCATTCTACTAGCGGGAGGTCGGATGAGCAGTTCTTC	CASRHSTSGRSDEQFF
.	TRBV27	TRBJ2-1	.	TGTGCCAGCAGTACAGGGAACCACAATGAGCAGTTCTTC	CASSTGNHNEQFF
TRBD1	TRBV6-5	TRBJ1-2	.	TGTGCCAGCAGATCCCCAGGGGGCTATGGCTACACCTTC	CASRSPGGYGYTF
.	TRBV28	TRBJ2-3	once	TGTGCCAGCAGTTTAGTGGACAGTAGCACAGATACGCAGTATTTT	CASSLVDSSTDTQYF
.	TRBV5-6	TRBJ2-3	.	TGTGCCAGCAGCTCCGTTCGAGATACGCAGTATTTT	CASSSVRDTQYF
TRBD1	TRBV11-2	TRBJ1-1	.	TGTGCCAGCAGCTACACCGGGACAGTGAACACTGAAGCTTTCTTT	CASSYTGTVNTEAFF
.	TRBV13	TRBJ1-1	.	TGTGCCAGCAGCTTTATAACAGAGAACACTGAAGCTTTCTTT	CASSFITENTEAFF
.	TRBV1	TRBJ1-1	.	TGCACCAGCGACACTAACACTGAAGCTTTCTTT	CTSDTNTEAFF
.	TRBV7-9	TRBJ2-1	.	TGTGCCAGCAGCTTTTGGGAGCTGGCTGAGCAGTTCTTC	CASSFWELAEQFF
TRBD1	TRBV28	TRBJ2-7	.	TGTGCCAGCAGTTCGTCCCGGGACAGGGTATACGAGCAGTACTTC	CASSSSRDRVYEQYF
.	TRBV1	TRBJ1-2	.	TGCACCAGCAGCCAAGATGGGACAGGGAATGGCTACACCTTC	CTSSQDGTGNGYTF
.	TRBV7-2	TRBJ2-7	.	TGTGCCAGCAGCTTGTCCGCGACTACCTCCTACGAGCAGTACTTC	CASSLSATTSYEQYF
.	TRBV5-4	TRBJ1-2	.	TGTGCCAGCAGCCCCGGGAGAGGGAGTAACTATGGCTACACCTTC	CASSPGRGSNYGYTF
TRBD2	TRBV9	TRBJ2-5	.	TGTGCCAGCAGCGTAGGACTAGCGGGGGGAAATCAAGAGACCCAGTACTTC	CASSVGLAGGNQETQYF
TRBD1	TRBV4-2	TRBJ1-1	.	TGTGCCAGCCTCCAGACAGGGGAGAACACTGAAGCTTTCTTT	CASLQTGENTEAFF
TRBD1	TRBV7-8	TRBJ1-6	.	TGTGCCAGCAGTCTGGGACAGTACCCTTCACCCCTCCACTTT	CASSLGQYPSPLHF
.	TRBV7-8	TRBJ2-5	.	TGTGCCAGCAGCCAAACCCGGGACTGGGGGAGGGAGACCCAGTACTTC	CASSQTRDWGRETQYF
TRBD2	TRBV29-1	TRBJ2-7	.	TGCAGCGTCGGGGGGGGGTGGGAGGGCCTCTACGAGCAGTACTTC	CSVGGGWEGLYEQYF